The clone carrying this TCR beta chain was counted many times. The record originates from a study of regulatory T cells in long-lasting Graves disease. Regarding time point: newly diagnosed GD, antithyroid drugs for less than 3 months. After RNA was extracted from PBMCs, the TCR library was made from it. Patient provenance is recorded as an endocrinology department in Xi'an, China. Germline lookup yields CDR1 GTSNPN and CDR2 SVGIG (reference sequence). The CDR3 is 13 residues long. J was trimmed by 3 bases and V by 3 bases; bases with no gene match: 0. Libraries of TCR beta came from iRepertoire HTBI primers plus Arm-PCR of CDR3 regions. Using its own MiXCR run on the multiplex PCR reads, TCRdb lists one record per CDR3 protein. The sample lists a few hundred thousand distinct CDR3 sequences; 15% to 20% were seen once. A further study also used this sample, focusing on T cells in Graves' hyperthyroidism and ophthalmopathy. That paper adds: Patients having uncontrolled infection, another autoimmune disease, pregnancy or lactation were not included.

The input for sequencing was peripheral blood mononuclear cells (PBMCs), taken at new diagnosis, from a patient treated with antithyroid drugs. The receptor was isolated from a woman aged 18-29 years with Graves disease. The chain couples TRBV30 to TRBJ2-7, with TRBD2 matching 12 bases. The CDR3 DNA sequence: TGTGCCTGGAGGACTAGCGGGAGCTACGAGCAGTACTTC. Amino acid sequence: CAWRTSGSYEQYF.